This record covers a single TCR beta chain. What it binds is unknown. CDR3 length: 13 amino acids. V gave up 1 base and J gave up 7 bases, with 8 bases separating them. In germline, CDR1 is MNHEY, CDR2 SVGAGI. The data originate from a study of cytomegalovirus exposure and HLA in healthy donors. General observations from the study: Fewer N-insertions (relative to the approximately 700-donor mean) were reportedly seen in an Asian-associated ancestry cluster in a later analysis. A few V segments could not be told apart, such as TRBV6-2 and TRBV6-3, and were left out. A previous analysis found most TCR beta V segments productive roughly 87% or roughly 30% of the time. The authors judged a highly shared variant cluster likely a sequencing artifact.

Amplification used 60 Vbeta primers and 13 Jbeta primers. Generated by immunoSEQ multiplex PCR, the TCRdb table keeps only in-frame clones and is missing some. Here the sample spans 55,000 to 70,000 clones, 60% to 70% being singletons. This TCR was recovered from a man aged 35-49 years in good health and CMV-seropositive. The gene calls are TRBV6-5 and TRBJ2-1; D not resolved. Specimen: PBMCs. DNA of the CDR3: TGTGCCAGCAGTTACTACAGTGGGAATGAGCAGTTCTTC. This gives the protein CASSYYSGNEQFF.